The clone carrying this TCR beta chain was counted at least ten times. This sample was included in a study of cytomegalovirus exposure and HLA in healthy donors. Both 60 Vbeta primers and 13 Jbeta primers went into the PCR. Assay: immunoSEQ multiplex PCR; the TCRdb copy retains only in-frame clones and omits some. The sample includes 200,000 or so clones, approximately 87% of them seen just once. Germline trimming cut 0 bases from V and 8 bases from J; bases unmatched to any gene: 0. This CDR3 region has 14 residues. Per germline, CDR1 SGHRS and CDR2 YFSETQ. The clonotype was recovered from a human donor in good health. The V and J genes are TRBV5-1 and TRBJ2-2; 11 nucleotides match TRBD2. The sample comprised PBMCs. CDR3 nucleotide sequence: TGCGCCAGCAGCTTGGGACTAGCGGGAGGGGAGCTGTTTTTT. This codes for CASSLGLAGGELFF.